This T cell receptor (beta chain) was sequenced during a study of blood T cell repertoires in COVID-19. Overall study context: Acute and convalescent COVID-19 specimens originated in the United States, Italy and Spain. The analysed material was cDNA or gDNA that came from T cells, B-cell-depleted T cells, or PBMCs.

V was shortened by 4 bases and J by 0 bases, with 9 bases between the two germline ends. The CDR3 is 15 amino acids. Germline CDR1 reads SNHLY; CDR2 reads FYNNEI. Original processing notes: By means of reference gene primer amplification, nucleated cell counts were estimated. Using immunoSEQ multiplex PCR, the repertoire was profiled, and TCRdb retains in-frame clones only, with some absent. V and J calls and clone size are copied from that table; D and trimming were computed from the DNA. The sample yields about 230,000 clones, roughly 81% seen once. This chain uses TRBV2 with TRBJ2-2; D unresolved. This TCR was sampled from a man between 35 and 55 years old with acute or convalescent COVID-19. Sequenced: peripheral blood. CDR3 region: CASSVLQTNTGELFF. The CDR3 region has the DNA TGTGCCAGCAGTGTCCTACAGACGAACACCGGGGAGCTGTTTTTT.